The 13 T cell receptor beta chains reported below all come from one sample, sequenced in a study of cytomegalovirus exposure and HLA in healthy donors. The PCR ran on 60 Vbeta and 13 Jbeta primers. Sequencing used immunoSEQ multiplex PCR; TCRdb keeps in-frame clones, though not all of them. Of roughly 120,000 clones in the sample, over 65% are singletons; the top ten hold around 15%. The sample was PBMCs. These receptors all stem from a man aged 25-45 years in good health and CMV-seropositive.

The chain couples TRBV28 to TRBJ1-2; 7 bases are shared with TRBD1. Germline values: CDR1 MDHEN, CDR2 SYDVKM. This CDR3 spans 16 amino acids. Germline trimming cut 5 bases from V and 4 bases from J; bases unmatched to any gene: 13. For the CDR3, the DNA is TGTGCCAGCAGTCCGCCTGACAGGGTGTTGGGCTATGGCTACACCTTC. The encoded protein is CASSPPDRVLGYGYTF.

This chain joins TRBV19 and TRBJ2-7; 9 bases match TRBD2. The CDR3 contains 15 residues. Unmatched junction bases numbered 5, after V lost 3 bases and J lost 2 bases. Germline values: CDR1 LNHDA, CDR2 SQIVND (reference sequence). CDR3 loop: CASSIVSGGTYEQYF. The CDR3 nucleotides read TGTGCCAGTAGTATCGTTAGCGGGGGAACCTACGAGCAGTACTTC.

The chain carries TRBV4-2 and TRBJ1-3; D is undetermined. Between the trimmed V and J ends, which lost 0 bases and 4 bases, there was a span of 4 bases. The CDR3 totals 13 residues. In germline, CDR1 is LGHNA, CDR2 YNFKEQ. CDR3 sequence (DNA): TGTGCCAGCAGCCAAGATCGGGGAAACACCATATATTTT. Protein sequence: CASSQDRGNTIYF.

This clone came up a few times. The chain links TRBV11-2 to TRBJ2-7; 7 positions agree with TRBD2. V shed 5 bases and J 2 bases; nucleotides not matched to a gene: 15. The CDR3 is 17 residues long. From germline, CDR1 is SGHAT and CDR2 FQNNGV. CDR3 bases: TGTGCCAGCAGCCGCTTAAGCCAGGCAGGGACTACCTACGAGCAGTACTTC. This codes for CASSRLSQAGTTYEQYF.

V gene TRBV7-2 combines with J gene TRBJ2-5, with 7 bases fitting TRBD1. Germline-derived CDR1 and CDR2 are SGHTA and FQGNSA. V was clipped by 4 bases and J by 4 bases; unmatched bases: 6. The CDR3 consists of 14 residues. The DNA of the CDR3 is TGTGCCAGCAGCTCTTTGACAGGGCGAGAGACCCAGTACTTC. It encodes CASSSLTGRETQYF.

The chain carries TRBV30 and TRBJ2-1, with D possibly being TRBD1 (6 bases). Germline V gene data show CDR1 as GTSNPN and CDR2 as SVGIG (reference sequence). The CDR3 totals 13 residues. Trimming stripped 3 bases from V and 3 bases from J, with 9 bases between. The CDR3 reads CAWSSRGYNEQFF. In DNA, the CDR3 is TGTGCCTGGAGCAGCAGGGGCTACAATGAGCAGTTCTTC.

This chain links TRBV4-1 with TRBJ1-1, with D uncertain. The CDR3 spans 14 residues. V was trimmed by 0 bases and J by 6 bases, leaving 11 bases between them. Germline V gene sequence: CDR1 MGHRA, CDR2 YSYEKL. The CDR3 sequence is CASSQDSQVSEAFF. DNA for the CDR3: TGCGCCAGCAGCCAAGACTCTCAGGTTTCTGAAGCTTTCTTT.

The chain couples TRBV6-1 to TRBJ2-3; 9 bases map to TRBD2. The V gene's germline CDR1 is MNHNS and CDR2 SASEGT. This CDR3 is built from 15 residues. V lost 8 bases, J lost 2 bases, and 8 bases stayed unmatched. CDR3 loop: CASSRLAGTTDTQYF. CDR3 in DNA: TGTGCCAGCTCCCGCCTAGCGGGGACCACAGATACGCAGTATTTT.

V is TRBV28 and J is TRBJ1-1; 8 bases align to TRBD1. Unmatched junction bases numbered 9, after V lost 4 bases and J lost 5 bases. This CDR3 spans 15 amino acids. Germline CDR1 reads MDHEN; CDR2 reads SYDVKM. The CDR3 loop reads CASSSPGRGRTEAFF. CDR3 DNA: TGTGCCAGCAGTTCCCCGGGCAGGGGGCGGACTGAAGCTTTCTTT.

This sequence joins TRBV6-1 and TRBJ1-1, with D hard to call. This CDR3 comprises 14 residues. V lost 2 bases to trimming and J lost 4 bases, with 11 bases between them. In germline, CDR1 is MNHNS, CDR2 SASEGT. The CDR3 region has the DNA TGTGCCAGCAGTGAAAACGTGGTCGGCACTGAAGCTTTCTTT. Protein product: CASSENVVGTEAFF.

This chain connects TRBV9 to TRBJ1-2; possible D gene TRBD1, 6 bases. This CDR3 has 14 residues. CDR1 SGDLS and CDR2 YYNGEE come from the germline V gene. Trimming shortened V by 4 bases and J by 2 bases, and 12 bases separated the two germline ends. This CDR3 is CASSLLQGNYGYTF. In nucleotides, the CDR3 is TGTGCCAGCAGCCTTTTACAGGGAAACTATGGCTACACCTTC.

This clone showed up just once. The gene calls are TRBV5-1 and TRBJ1-1; 7 positions agree with TRBD1. The CDR3 covers 15 residues. Per the germline V gene, CDR1 is SGHRS and CDR2 is YFSETQ. The V gene end was trimmed by 4 bases and the J gene end by 4 bases; junction bases not matched to a gene: 10. CDR3 coding DNA: TGCGCCAGCAGCCGCGAGGGGGCTGTGAGCACTGAAGCTTTCTTT. Translated, it gives CASSREGAVSTEAFF.

The rearrangement uses TRBV7-2 and TRBJ1-6, with TRBD1 as a possible D gene (6 bases). Looked up from germline, CDR1 is SGHTA and CDR2 is FQGNSA. Trimming pared 5 bases from V and 4 bases from J, leaving 15 bases between. The CDR3 sequence is 16 residues long. CDR3 sequence reads: CASSHGQQPYNSPLHF. CDR3 bases: TGTGCCAGCAGCCATGGACAGCAGCCTTATAATTCACCCCTCCACTTT. Variable domain in full (rest from reference TRBV7-2 and TRBJ1-6): GAGVSQSPSNKVTEKGKDVELRCDPISGHTALYWYRQSLGQGLEFLIYFQGNSAPDKSGLPSDRFSAERTGGSVSTLTIQRTQQEDSAVYLCASSHGQQPYNSPLHFGNGTRLTVT.